This TCR beta chain was profiled in a study of cytomegalovirus exposure and HLA in healthy donors. Notes on the study in general: Researchers reportedly found TCR beta sequences accurately predicted most subjects' HLA-A and HLA-B alleles.

Primers: 60 Vbeta forward and 13 Jbeta reverse. Per the study methods: About 10 million of tens of millions of unique TCR beta chains were shared, per a later count. Libraries were prepared by immunoSEQ multiplex PCR; TCRdb keeps only in-frame clonotypes and omits some of them. V, J and clone size are those of that table, while D and trimming were read from the DNA. The sample lists more than 90,000 clones, roughly 74% occurring once. This clone was counted only a few times. Its target is unknown. CDR1 and CDR2 from the germline V gene are LNHNV and YYDKDF (reference sequence). J was trimmed by 7 bases and V by 2 bases; bases with no gene match: 14. The CDR3 spans 18 residues.

Input material: PBMCs. The rearrangement uses TRBV15 and TRBJ2-2; 9 nucleotides align to TRBD1. The sequence was obtained from a woman in her 30s in good health and CMV-seronegative. The CDR3 protein is CATSRMFARTGVNGELFF. CDR3 DNA: TGTGCCACCAGCAGAATGTTTGCCCGGACAGGGGTAAACGGGGAGCTGTTTTTT.